This T cell receptor (beta chain) was identified in a study of blood T cells in healthy people across ages. This clonotype has only a few counts. Its antigen is not known. Study findings and constraints: Any changes in expanded clonotypes were possibly confounded, as donor CMV status remained unknown.

Germline lookup yields CDR1 SGHAT and CDR2 FQNNGV. This CDR3 is built from 17 residues. Trimming left V 0 bases short and J 0 bases short, with 13 bases between. The authors ran a second PCR of about 6 to 11 cycles using a sample-barcoded 5' primer and a J-beta primer mix. Any given sample supplied a minimum of 3 million CDR3-containing paired-end reads. TCRdb processed the 5' RACE reads anew with MiXCR; each CDR3 protein has one entry. The repertoire includes approximately 1.5 million distinct CDR3 sequences, about 45% of them detected once, and just over 4% sits in the top ten. The chain is built from TRBV11-2 and TRBJ2-3, with a tentative D call TRBD1 (5 bases). This receptor was identified in a woman under 30 in good health. Sequencing input: blood. The CDR3 DNA reads TGTGCCAGCAGCTTAGAGGGCGTGACAGCTAGCACAGATACGCAGTATTTT. Protein: CASSLEGVTASTDTQYF.